A selection of T cell receptor beta chains follows, all from one sample in a study of HIV-infected patients and healthy controls. TCRdb re-called the 5' RACE reads with MiXCR, one entry per CDR3 protein. The table records fewer than 20,000 distinct CDR3 sequences, roughly 19% of them present only once. The sequenced sample consisted of CD8+ T cells from blood. The receptors come from a human donor in good health. Each CDR3 is given with its conserved first and last residue. The D gene is left open where the match is weak. Clone size is given for some rows only: seen once, a few or many times, or a class if the clone is expanded.

TRBD2,many,TRBJ2-1,TRBV7-9,TGTGCCAGCAGAGGGGGACTAGCGCCTGAGCAGTTCTTC,CASRGGLAPEQFF
-,many,TRBJ2-6,TRBV27,TGTGCCAGCAGTTTAATAGTCAACTCTGGGGCCAACGTCCTGACTTTC,CASSLIVNSGANVLTF
-,-,TRBJ1-2,TRBV7-9,TGTGCCAGCAGCTTAGAAGGGCCTGCCTATGGCTACACCTTC,CASSLEGPAYGYTF
-,-,TRBJ2-3,TRBV11-2,TGTGCCAGCAGCTCGTGGACGGGCACAGATACGCAGTATTTT,CASSSWTGTDTQYF
TRBD2,many,TRBJ2-1,TRBV7-8,TGTGCCAGCAGCCGCTCGGGGGGATACAATGAGCAGTTCTTC,CASSRSGGYNEQFF
-,-,TRBJ2-1,TRBV28,TGTGCCAGCAGTTTTCCAGAATACAATGAGCAGTTCTTC,CASSFPEYNEQFF
-,few,TRBJ2-5,TRBV4-1,TGCGCCAGCAGCCAGAGGACCCACGGTGAGACCCAGTACTTC,CASSQRTHGETQYF
-,few,TRBJ1-1,TRBV29-1,TGCAGCGTTGAAAGCAGACAGAACACTGAAGCTTTCTTT,CSVESRQNTEAFF
-,many,TRBJ2-7,TRBV7-2,TGTGCCAGCAGCTTAGTTGGATCTACCTACGAGCAGTACTTC,CASSLVGSTYEQYF
TRBD1,-,TRBJ2-3,TRBV28,TGTGCCATATCCTTGGACAGGTACACAGATACGCAGTATTTT,CAISLDRYTDTQYF
TRBD2,-,TRBJ2-3,TRBV9,TGTGCCAGCAGCCACCCGACACAGACTAGCGGGTGGGGCACAGATACGCAGTATTTT,CASSHPTQTSGWGTDTQYF
-,-,TRBJ2-1,TRBV24-1,TGTGCCACCAGTGATCGTACAGGGAGCTCCTACAATGAGCAGTTCTTC,CATSDRTGSSYNEQFF
TRBD1,many,TRBJ2-7,TRBV14,TGTGCCAGCAGCTGGCGACGGGACAGGGGCGAGCAGTACTTC,CASSWRRDRGEQYF
-,few,TRBJ1-2,TRBV20-1,TGCAGTGCTAGCCATCCCGGGAGCAGGGATGGCTACACCTTC,CSASHPGSRDGYTF
TRBD2,many,TRBJ2-3,TRBV3-1,TGTGCCAGCAGCCTCGGGACTAGCGGGGGGGTATCAGATACGCAGTATTTT,CASSLGTSGGVSDTQYF
-,many,TRBJ1-1,TRBV6-2/TRBV6-3,TGTGCCAGCAAAATCACAGGGAACACTGAAGCTTTCTTT,CASKITGNTEAFF
-,-,TRBJ2-1,TRBV12-3/TRBV12-4,TGTGCCAGCAGCTTGTCCTCGGGACTCTACAATGAGCAGTTCTTC,CASSLSSGLYNEQFF
-,many,TRBJ1-6,TRBV7-6,TGTGCCAGCAGCTTAAGCAGAGGTCGGGGCCCTTATAATTCACCCCTCCACTTT,CASSLSRGRGPYNSPLHF